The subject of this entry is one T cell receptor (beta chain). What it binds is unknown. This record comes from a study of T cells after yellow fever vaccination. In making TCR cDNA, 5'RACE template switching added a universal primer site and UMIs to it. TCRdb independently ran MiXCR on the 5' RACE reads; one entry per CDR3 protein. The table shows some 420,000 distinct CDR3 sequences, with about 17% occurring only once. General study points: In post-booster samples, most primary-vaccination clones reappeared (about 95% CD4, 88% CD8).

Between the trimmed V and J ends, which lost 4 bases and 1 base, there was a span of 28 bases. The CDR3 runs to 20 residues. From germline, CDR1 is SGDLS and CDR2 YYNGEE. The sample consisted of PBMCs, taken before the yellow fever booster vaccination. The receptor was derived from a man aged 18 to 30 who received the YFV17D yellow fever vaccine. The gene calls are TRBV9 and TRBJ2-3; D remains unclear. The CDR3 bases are TGTGCCAGCAGCACAACTACGCCAGTGGGAAGGGCGACTGGCACAGATACGCAGTATTTT. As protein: CASSTTTPVGRATGTDTQYF.